These 17 T cell receptor beta chains originate from one sample sequenced in a study of cytomegalovirus exposure and HLA in healthy donors. The PCR ran on 60 Vbeta and 13 Jbeta primers. Sequencing was performed with immunoSEQ multiplex PCR; in TCRdb, only in-frame clones are kept and a portion is missing. Among about 110,000 clones, around 80% were seen once, and the ten largest hold roughly 2.9%. The sequencing sample was made of PBMCs. The source of these receptors is a woman between 55 and 75 years old in good health and CMV-seropositive.

In its sample, this clone was seen a few times. The genes are TRBV6-6 and TRBJ2-3; 9 positions agree with TRBD1. The CDR3 loop spans 14 amino acids. V was pared by 5 bases and J by 3 bases, with 3 bases of the junction left unmatched. CDR1 and CDR2 (germline): MNHNY, SVGAGI (reference sequence). This chain's CDR3 is CASSPGQGTDTQYF. Written as DNA, the CDR3 is TGTGCCAGCAGTCCAGGACAGGGGACAGATACGCAGTATTTT.

The chain combines TRBV21-1 with TRBJ2-5; TRBD2 is taken as the D call from the table, unchecked against the DNA. TRBV21-1 is given as a pseudogene. The CDR3 runs to 15 residues. Here the CDR3 DNA reads TGTGCCAGCAGCAAAGAGAGCTACATCGGGGAGACCCAGTACTTC. Its translation is CASSKESYIGETQYF.

This chain links TRBV4-2 with TRBJ1-1; D unclear. This CDR3 contains 14 residues. Trimming took 0 bases from V and 1 from J, leaving 6 bases between them. Germline CDR1 reads LGHNA; CDR2 reads YNFKEQ. In DNA form, the CDR3 reads TGTGCCAGCAGCCAAGATGAGAGGAACACTGAAGCTTTCTTT. It specifies CASSQDERNTEAFF.

This rearrangement joins TRBV2 to TRBJ2-7; 11 bases fit TRBD1. Germline CDR1 is SNHLY and CDR2 is FYNNEI. The CDR3 runs to 15 residues. Unmatched junction bases numbered 7, after V lost 6 bases and J lost 3 bases. CDR3 sequence reads: CASRSGQGASYEQYF. The CDR3 DNA reads TGTGCCAGCAGGTCCGGACAGGGGGCCAGCTACGAGCAGTACTTC.

This clone was observed a single time. An end of the junction does not agree with germline; a read error may underlie this. The chain joins TRBV7-9 to TRBJ1-2; no firm D call. Germline lookup yields CDR1 SEHNR and CDR2 FQNEAQ (reference sequence). There are 12 residues in the CDR3. The CDR3 is CSSSFANYGYTF. CDR3 sequence (DNA): TGTTCCAGCAGCTTCGCTAACTATGGCTACACCTTC.

The V and J genes are TRBV19 and TRBJ1-5; the match to TRBD1 covers 12 bases. Per germline, CDR1 LNHDA and CDR2 SQIVND (reference sequence). V was clipped by 5 bases and J by 6 bases; unmatched bases: 11. The CDR3 length is 17 residues. CDR3 in amino acids: CASSPTVGQGASQPQHF. CDR3 DNA: TGTGCCAGTAGTCCGACTGTGGGACAGGGGGCAAGTCAGCCCCAGCATTTT.

This clone showed up just once. The J gene is TRBJ1-4, the V gene TRBV27; D is uncertain. The length of the CDR3 is 13 residues. Germline lookup yields CDR1 MNHEY and CDR2 SMNVEV (reference sequence). V was clipped by 8 bases and J by 2 bases, with 9 bases between them. CDR3 loop: CASSRPTNEKLFF. The CDR3 DNA reads as TGTGCCAGCTCCAGGCCTACTAATGAAAAACTGTTTTTT.

The V call is TRBV5-1, the J call TRBJ1-5; no clear D gene. In germline, CDR1 is SGHRS, CDR2 YFSETQ. This CDR3 contains 15 residues. Trimming cost V 4 bases and J 0 bases, with 11 bases left between them. CDR3 amino acids: CASSVDGDSNQPQHF. The CDR3 coding sequence is TGCGCCAGCAGCGTGGACGGAGATAGCAATCAGCCCCAGCATTTT.

The chain employs TRBV29-1 and TRBJ2-7, with a possible D match to TRBD1 (6 bases). V was clipped by 0 bases and J by 6 bases, with 9 bases between them. Germline V gives CDR1 SQVTM, CDR2 ANQGSEA. This CDR3 spans 12 amino acids. The chain's CDR3 is CSVEEPRGEQYF. As DNA, the CDR3 is TGCAGCGTTGAAGAGCCCAGGGGCGAGCAGTACTTC.

The V and J genes are TRBV5-1 and TRBJ1-1; D might be TRBD1 (5 bases). The V gene lost 3 bases and the J gene lost 1 base, with 10 bases spanning the gap. The CDR3 sequence is 14 residues long. Per germline, CDR1 SGHRS and CDR2 YFSETQ. CDR3 DNA: TGCGCCAGCAGCTCAAGTACAGGGAACACTGAAGCTTTCTTT. This codes for CASSSSTGNTEAFF.

V and J are TRBV5-1 and TRBJ2-5; TRBD1 aligns across 7 bases. The CDR3 runs 14 residues. V lost 1 base and J lost 5; bases outside the gene matches: 5. The V gene's germline CDR1 is SGHRS and CDR2 YFSETQ. This CDR3 reads CASSLLGGGETQYF. Here the CDR3 DNA reads TGCGCCAGCAGCTTGTTAGGGGGCGGGGAGACCCAGTACTTC.

The chain joins TRBV7-9 to TRBJ2-5, with D perhaps matching TRBD1 (5 bases). Trimming pared 4 bases from V and 5 bases from J, leaving 14 bases between. CDR1 and CDR2 from the germline V gene are SEHNR and FQNEAQ (reference sequence). This CDR3 is built from 14 residues. Written as DNA, the CDR3 is TGTGCCAGCAGCTCTCGACAGTGGCCTGAGACCCAGTACTTC. It is translated as CASSSRQWPETQYF.

The CDR3 loop reads CASSPRGYTQYF. CDR3 bases: TGTGCCAGCAGCCCACGGGGATATACGCAGTATTTT. This chain connects TRBV9 to TRBJ2-3; D is possibly TRBD2 (5 bases). This CDR3 region has 12 residues. The ends were cut back, 4 bases at V and 7 bases at J, with 10 bases in the middle. Germline loops: CDR1 SGDLS, CDR2 YYNGEE.

The chain uses TRBV11-2 and TRBJ2-5; D is undetermined. The CDR3 is 16 amino acids. V was pared by 1 base and J by 1 base, with 13 bases between. Germline V gives CDR1 SGHAT, CDR2 FQNNGV. The DNA for the CDR3 is TGTGCCAGCAGCTTAGCATCCTGGGCAGTCCAAGAGACCCAGTACTTC. Protein product: CASSLASWAVQETQYF.

This chain connects TRBV15 to TRBJ1-4; TRBD1 might be the D (6 bases). Deletions cut 3 bases from V and 4 bases from J, with 15 bases between. The CDR3 contains 16 residues. Germline V gene lookup returns CDR1 LNHNV and CDR2 YYDKDF (reference sequence). CDR3 nucleotide sequence: TGTGCCACCAGCAGCGTGAAAGGACAGCGTAATGAAAAACTGTTTTTT. Encoded protein: CATSSVKGQRNEKLFF.

This rearrangement joins TRBV18 to TRBJ2-1, with a possible D match to TRBD1 (5 bases). This CDR3 has 18 residues. Trimming cost V 0 bases and J 3 bases, with 18 bases left between them. CDR1 is KGHSH and CDR2 is LQKENI in the germline V gene. CDR3 sequence (DNA): TGTGCCAGCTCACCACCAAACACCGACAGCATTAACTACAATGAGCAGTTCTTC. Amino acids: CASSPPNTDSINYNEQFF. Supplemented by reference TRBV18 and TRBJ2-1, the full variable domain reads NAGVMQNPRHLVRRRGQEARLRCSPMKGHSHVYWYRQLPEEGLKFMVYLQKENIIDESGMPKERFSAEFPKEGPSILRIQQVVRGDSAAYFCASSPPNTDSINYNEQFFGPGTRLTVL.

This clone was counted only a few times. V and J are TRBV28 and TRBJ1-5; D not resolved. V lost 5 bases and J lost 9, with 11 bases in between. The length of the CDR3 is 12 residues. Germline V gives CDR1 MDHEN, CDR2 SYDVKM. For the CDR3, the DNA is TGTGCCAGCAGTCCTCATGGGCGGCCCCAGCATTTT. Translating gives CASSPHGRPQHF. The complete variable domain, with remaining parts taken from reference TRBV28 and TRBJ1-5, reads DVKVTQSSRYLVKRTGEKVFLECVQDMDHENMFWYRQDPGLGLRLIYFSYDVKMKEKGDIPEGYSVSREKKERFSLILESASTNQTSMYLCASSPHGRPQHFGDGTRLSIL.